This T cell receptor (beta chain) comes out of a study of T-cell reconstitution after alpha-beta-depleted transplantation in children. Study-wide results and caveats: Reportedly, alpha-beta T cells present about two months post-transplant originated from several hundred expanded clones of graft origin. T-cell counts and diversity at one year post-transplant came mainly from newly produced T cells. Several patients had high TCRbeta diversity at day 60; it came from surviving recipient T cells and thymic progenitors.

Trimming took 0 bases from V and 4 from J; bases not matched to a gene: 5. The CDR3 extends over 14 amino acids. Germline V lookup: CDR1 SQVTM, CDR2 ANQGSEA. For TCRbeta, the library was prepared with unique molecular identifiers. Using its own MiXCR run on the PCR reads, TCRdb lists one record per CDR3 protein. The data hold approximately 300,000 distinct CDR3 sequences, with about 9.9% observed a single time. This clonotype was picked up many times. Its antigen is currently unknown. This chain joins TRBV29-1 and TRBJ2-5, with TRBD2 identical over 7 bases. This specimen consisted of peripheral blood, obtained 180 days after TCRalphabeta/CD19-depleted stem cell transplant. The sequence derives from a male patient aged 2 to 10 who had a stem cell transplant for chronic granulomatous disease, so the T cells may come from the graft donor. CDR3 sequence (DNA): TGCAGCGTTGAAGACCAGCGGGAACTAGAGACCCAGTACTTC. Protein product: CSVEDQRELETQYF.